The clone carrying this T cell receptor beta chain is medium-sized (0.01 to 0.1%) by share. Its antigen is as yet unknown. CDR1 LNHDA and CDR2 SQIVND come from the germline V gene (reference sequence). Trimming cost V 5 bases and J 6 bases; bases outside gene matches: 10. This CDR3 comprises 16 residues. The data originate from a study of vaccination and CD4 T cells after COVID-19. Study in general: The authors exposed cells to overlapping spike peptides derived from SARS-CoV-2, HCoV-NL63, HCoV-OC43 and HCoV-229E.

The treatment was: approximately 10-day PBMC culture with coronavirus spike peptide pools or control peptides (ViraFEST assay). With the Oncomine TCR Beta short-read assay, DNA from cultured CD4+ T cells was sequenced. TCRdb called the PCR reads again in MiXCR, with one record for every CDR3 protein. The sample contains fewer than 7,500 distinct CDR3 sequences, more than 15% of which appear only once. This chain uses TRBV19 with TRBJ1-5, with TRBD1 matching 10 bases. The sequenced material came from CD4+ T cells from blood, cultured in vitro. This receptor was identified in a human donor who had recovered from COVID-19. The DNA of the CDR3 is TGTGCCAGTAGTGAGAGGGACAGGGGAGAATTTCAGCCCCAGCATTTT. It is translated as CASSERDRGEFQPQHF.